This T cell receptor beta chain is from a study of blood T cell repertoires in COVID-19. Only in-frame clones appear in the TCRdb table, and some are missing; sequencing was by immunoSEQ multiplex PCR. The sample yields 200,000 to 300,000 clones, 88% seen once. Individuals aged roughly 18 to 95 years were recruited from about two dozen US areas. This CDR3 is built from 14 residues. Trimming shortened V by 8 bases and J by 7 bases, and 17 bases separated the two germline ends. Germline V gives CDR1 MDHEN, CDR2 SYDVKM. The origin of this receptor is a woman aged 40 to 50 who had been exposed to COVID-19. The J gene is TRBJ1-4, the V gene TRBV28; perhaps TRBD1 as D (5 bases). Specimen: PBMCs or T cells enriched from blood (not recorded which). The CDR3 DNA sequence: TGTGCCAGCGGGGGGGGGAGGAATTTTGAAAAACTGTTTTTT. Protein: CASGGGRNFEKLFF.